Listed here are 8 T cell receptor beta chains from one sample, sequenced in a study of cytomegalovirus exposure and HLA in healthy donors. PCR used 60 Vbeta primers and 13 Jbeta primers. The method was immunoSEQ multiplex PCR; TCRdb's version includes in-frame clones alone and lacks a portion of them. Of some 170,000 clones in the sample, around 81% were seen once. What was sequenced was PBMCs. These receptors were obtained from a woman between 18 and 30 years old in good health and CMV-seropositive.

In the case of this clone: A read error may account for a junction end that differs from germline. Other DNA sequences of this sample code for an identical CDR3. This chain links TRBV10-3 with TRBJ1-2, with a possible D match to TRBD1 (5 bases). The CDR3 has 19 residues. Germline V lookup: CDR1 ENHRY, CDR2 SYGVKD. Here the CDR3 DNA reads TGTGCCATCAGTGAGTCCCATTGGAGGGGTAAGGCTGCTAACTATGGCTACACCTTT. Residues: CAISESHWRGKAANYGYTF.

The rearrangement links TRBV6-5 to TRBJ2-5, with 13 bases lining up with TRBD2. Trimming removed 6 bases from V and 4 bases from J; junction bases left unmatched: 5. In germline, CDR1 is MNHEY, CDR2 SVGAGI. The CDR3 runs to 15 residues. DNA for the CDR3: TGTGCCAGCAGATATCGGACTAGCGGGGGAGAGACCCAGTACTTC. Translating it yields CASRYRTSGGETQYF.

The J gene is TRBJ1-3, the V gene TRBV7-4; TRBD1 is a possible D gene (6 bases). Per germline, CDR1 SGHVT and CDR2 SQSDAQ. The CDR3 covers 13 residues. V was trimmed by 9 bases and J by 5 bases, leaving 14 bases between them. As DNA, the CDR3 is TGTGCCAGACTAAACAGGGTGAGAAACACCATATATTTT. Translating it yields CARLNRVRNTIYF.

J is TRBJ2-1 and V is TRBV9, with 11 bases matching TRBD2. CDR1 is SGDLS and CDR2 is YYNGEE in the germline V gene. There are 18 residues in the CDR3. After removal of 4 bases from V and 0 bases from J, the junction contained 9 bases not matched to a gene. Here the CDR3 DNA reads TGTGCCAGCAGCTTGAGAACAGGACTAGCGGGCTCCTACAATGAGCAGTTCTTC. It is translated as CASSLRTGLAGSYNEQFF.

The chain is built from TRBV5-6 and TRBJ1-5; D is unclear. V was pared by 1 base and J by 3 bases, with 8 bases between. CDR3 length equals 14 residues. Germline V CDR1 and CDR2: SGHDT, YYEEEE. For the CDR3, the DNA is TGTGCCAGCAGCTTGCGGGGAATCAATCAGCCCCAGCATTTT. Protein: CASSLRGINQPQHF.

The gene calls are TRBV19 and TRBJ1-1; D might be TRBD1 (5 bases). V was cut by 3 bases and J by 5 bases, with 19 bases left in between. The length of the CDR3 is 16 residues. The germline CDR1 and CDR2 sequences are LNHDA and SQIVND (reference sequence). CDR3 coding DNA: TGTGCCAGTAGTATGGAGAGGGCGCGGGGGGAAACTGAAGCTTTCTTT. Encoded protein: CASSMERARGETEAFF.

This sequence joins TRBV5-1 and TRBJ1-6; 9 positions agree with TRBD1. The CDR3 is made up of 15 amino acids. Germline CDR1 reads SGHRS; CDR2 reads YFSETQ. Unmatched junction bases numbered 7, after V lost 3 bases and J lost 9 bases. The DNA of the CDR3 is TGCGCCAGCAGCTCCGCGGACAGGGGCTTTTCACCCCTCCACTTT. Translation gives CASSSADRGFSPLHF.

The chain couples TRBV11-1 to TRBJ2-5; TRBD2 is a possible D gene (7 bases). V gave up 5 bases and J gave up 5 bases, with 24 bases separating them. Germline V gene sequence: CDR1 SGHAT, CDR2 FQDESV (reference sequence). The CDR3 is made up of 17 amino acids. CDR3 sequence: CASSHGWGGPLGETQYF. The CDR3 bases are TGTGCCAGCAGCCATGGGTGGGGGGGGCCACTCGGGGAGACCCAGTACTTC.